This T cell receptor beta chain was captured in a study of blood T cell repertoires in COVID-19. Across the study: The cDNA or gDNA used as material had been derived from T cells, B-cell-depleted T cells, or PBMCs.

TCRdb keeps only in-frame clones here, not all; method: immunoSEQ multiplex PCR. In the table there are some 100,000 clones, just under 85% of which are singletons. Sequenced sample: peripheral blood. This sequence originates from a woman in her 70s with active or convalescent COVID-19.

CDR3 coding DNA: TGTGCCAGCAGCTTAGCTACTAGCGGGGCCTACAATGAGCAGTTCTTC. Protein product: CASSLATSGAYNEQFF. V is TRBV7-2 and J is TRBJ2-1, with 10 bases lining up with TRBD2. The CDR3 runs 16 residues. CDR1 and CDR2 from the germline V gene are SGHTA and FQGNSA. Trimming removed 0 bases from V and 2 bases from J; junction bases left unmatched: 1.